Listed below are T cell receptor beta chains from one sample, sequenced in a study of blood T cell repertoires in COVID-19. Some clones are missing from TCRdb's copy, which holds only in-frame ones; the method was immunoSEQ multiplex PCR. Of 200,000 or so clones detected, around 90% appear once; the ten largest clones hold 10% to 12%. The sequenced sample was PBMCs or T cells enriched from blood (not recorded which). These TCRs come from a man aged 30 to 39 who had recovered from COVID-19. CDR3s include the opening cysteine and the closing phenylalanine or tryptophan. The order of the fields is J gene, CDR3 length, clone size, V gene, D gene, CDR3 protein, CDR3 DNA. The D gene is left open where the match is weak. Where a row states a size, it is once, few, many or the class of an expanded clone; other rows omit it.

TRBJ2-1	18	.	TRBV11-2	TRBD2	CASSLDPIAGGPGNEQFF	TGTGCCAGCAGCTTAGACCCCATAGCGGGAGGGCCAGGAAATGAGCAGTTCTTC
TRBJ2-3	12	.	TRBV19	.	CASSAGPDTQYF	TGTGCCAGTAGCGCAGGGCCAGATACGCAGTATTTT
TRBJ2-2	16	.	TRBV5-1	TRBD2	CASSPGLGVYPGELFF	TGCGCCTCCTCCCCGGGACTAGGAGTGTACCCCGGGGAGCTGTTTTTT
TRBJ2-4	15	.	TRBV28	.	CASSLYAEAKNIQYF	TGTGCCAGCAGTTTATACGCGGAAGCCAAAAACATTCAGTACTTC
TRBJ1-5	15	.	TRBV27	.	CASSSEGLGNQPQHF	TGTGCCAGCAGTTCAGAAGGACTAGGCAATCAGCCCCAGCATTTT
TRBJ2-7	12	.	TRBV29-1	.	CSVAERGYEQYF	TGCAGCGTCGCCGAGAGAGGGTACGAGCAGTACTTC
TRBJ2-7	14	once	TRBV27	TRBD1	CASSSGTGHYEQYF	TGTGCCAGCAGCTCCGGGACAGGCCACTACGAGCAGTACTTC
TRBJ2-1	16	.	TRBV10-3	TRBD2	CAISGTSGRVYNEQFF	TGTGCCATCAGTGGGACTAGCGGGAGGGTCTACAATGAGCAGTTCTTC
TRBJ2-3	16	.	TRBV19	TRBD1	CASSPLTGARTDTQYF	TGTGCCAGTAGTCCCCTGACAGGGGCGCGCACAGATACGCAGTATTTT
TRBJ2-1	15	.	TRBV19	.	CASIVSGDNYNEQFF	TGTGCCAGTATTGTTAGCGGAGATAATTACAATGAGCAGTTCTTC
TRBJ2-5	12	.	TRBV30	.	CAWSPQGETQYF	TGTGCCTGGAGTCCCCAGGGGGAGACCCAGTACTTC
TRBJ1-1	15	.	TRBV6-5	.	CASISGTRVGSEAFF	TGTGCCAGCATTTCAGGGACACGGGTGGGGTCGGAAGCTTTCTTT
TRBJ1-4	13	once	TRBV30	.	CAWGNRFNEKLFF	TGTGCCTGGGGGAACAGGTTTAATGAAAAACTGTTTTTT
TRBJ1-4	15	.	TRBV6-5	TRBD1	CATSGQGFSGEKLFF	TGTGCCACCTCAGGACAGGGATTTTCTGGTGAAAAACTGTTTTTT
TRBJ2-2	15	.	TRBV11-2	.	CASSLSHFPTGELFF	TGTGCCAGCAGCTTATCTCACTTCCCAACCGGGGAGCTGTTTTTT
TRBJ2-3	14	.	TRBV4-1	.	CASSQRGSTDTQYF	TGCGCCAGCAGCCAACGGGGTAGCACAGATACGCAGTATTTT